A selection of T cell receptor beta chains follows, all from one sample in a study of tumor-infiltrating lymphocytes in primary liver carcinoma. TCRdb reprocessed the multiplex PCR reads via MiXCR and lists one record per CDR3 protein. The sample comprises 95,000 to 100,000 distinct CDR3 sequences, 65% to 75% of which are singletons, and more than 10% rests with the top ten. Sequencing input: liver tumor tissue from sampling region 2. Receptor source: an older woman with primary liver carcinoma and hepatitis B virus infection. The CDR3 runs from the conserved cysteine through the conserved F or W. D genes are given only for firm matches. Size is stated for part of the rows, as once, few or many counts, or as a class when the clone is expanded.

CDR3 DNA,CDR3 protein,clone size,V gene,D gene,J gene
TGCGCCAGCAGTGGGGCGGGAAACAGGGGCACTGAAGCTTTCTTT,CASSGAGNRGTEAFF,many,TRBV5-1,TRBD1,TRBJ1-1
TGCGCCAGCAGCCCTGCGGGGGCCACTGAAGCTTTCTTT,CASSPAGATEAFF,few,TRBV5-1,NA,TRBJ1-1
TGTGCCAGCAGTCGGACTAGCGCGCAAGAGACCCAGTACTTC,CASSRTSAQETQYF,many,TRBV6-5,TRBD2,TRBJ2-5
TGTGCCATCAGATTAGGGGCTAGCGGGAGTCTTGAGCAGTTCTTC,CAIRLGASGSLEQFF,NA,TRBV11-3,TRBD2,TRBJ2-1
TGTGCCAGCAGCCGTGCCAGACTAGCGGTTTACGAGCAGCACTTC,CASSRARLAVYEQHF,NA,TRBV11-2,TRBD2,TRBJ2-7
TGCACCAGCAGCCAAGGATGGCAGGGAGGACTTGGAGATACACAGTATTTT,CTSSQGWQGGLGDTQYF,NA,TRBV4-1,NA,TRBJ2-3
TGCAGTGCTAGCCTAGTCGCTAGCGGCTCCTACGAGCAGTACTTC,CSASLVASGSYEQYF,NA,TRBV20-1,TRBD2,TRBJ2-7
TGTGCCAGCAGTGATACGTCGTCGCGGGAGCTGTTTTTT,CASSDTSSRELFF,many,TRBV6-4,NA,TRBJ2-2
TGTGCCGGCAGCCAAGAGCGGCTATCCACAGATACGCAGTATTTT,CAGSQERLSTDTQYF,NA,TRBV4-2,NA,TRBJ2-3
TGTGCCAGCAGCCAGCTGGGACAGGGAAGAGGTAGCAATTCACCCCTCCACTTT,CASSQLGQGRGSNSPLHF,many,TRBV14,TRBD1,TRBJ1-6
TGCGCCAGCAGCTTTGCCCCAACTACATCCTACAATGAGCAGTTCTTC,CASSFAPTTSYNEQFF,many,TRBV5-1,NA,TRBJ2-1
TGTGCCAGCAGTAGGGCCGCCGGGGCAGATACGCAGTATTTT,CASSRAAGADTQYF,NA,TRBV19,NA,TRBJ2-3
TGTGACATCACAGGGGGAGGTGATCAGCCCCAGCATTTT,CDITGGGDQPQHF,NA,TRBV28,TRBD1,TRBJ1-5
TGTGCCTGCAGCCCTCCGCATGGACCGACCGGGGAACTGTTTTTT,CACSPPHGPTGELFF,NA,TRBV11-2,NA,TRBJ2-2
TGCAGCGTTCGGACAGGGTATCAGCCCCAGTATTTT,CSVRTGYQPQYF,NA,TRBV29-1,TRBD1,TRBJ2-3
TGTGCCAGCAGCTCAAGACTAGCGGGTCATTCAGATACGCAATATTTT,CASSSRLAGHSDTQYF,once,TRBV7-8,TRBD2,TRBJ2-3
TGTGCCAGCAGCAAGGACAGGGGGACCATATATACACAGTATTTT,CASSKDRGTIYTQYF,NA,TRBV11-2,TRBD1,TRBJ2-3